The clone carrying this T cell receptor (beta chain) occurred a few times. Its antigen is currently unknown. This entry is derived from a study of T cells after yellow fever vaccination. Study summary: SMART-Seq v4 Ultra Low Input handled preparation of low-cell-number fractions. Study-wide results and limits: Across the CD4 and CD8 compartments, a small share of clonotypes was present in both.

From the 5' RACE reads, TCRdb called clonotypes with MiXCR, one entry per CDR3 protein. The data show around 350,000 distinct CDR3 sequences, 11% seen once. V shed 6 bases and J shed 4 bases, with 21 bases lying between them. Per the germline V gene, CDR1 is MDHEN and CDR2 is SYDVKM. This CDR3 region has 16 residues. The source of this sequence is a man between 18 and 35 years old who received the YFV17D yellow fever vaccine. The gene calls are TRBV28 and TRBJ2-5; tentatively, D is TRBD1 (6 bases). The sample was PBMCs, taken on the day of the first yellow fever vaccination. The CDR3 DNA sequence: TGTGCCAGCAGAAACGAACCTGGATGGGGGCGAGAGACCCAGTACTTC. Translation gives CASRNEPGWGRETQYF. Supplemented by reference TRBV28 and TRBJ2-5, the full variable domain reads DVKVTQSSRYLVKRTGEKVFLECVQDMDHENMFWYRQDPGLGLRLIYFSYDVKMKEKGDIPEGYSVSREKKERFSLILESASTNQTSMYLCASRNEPGWGRETQYFGPGTRLLVL.